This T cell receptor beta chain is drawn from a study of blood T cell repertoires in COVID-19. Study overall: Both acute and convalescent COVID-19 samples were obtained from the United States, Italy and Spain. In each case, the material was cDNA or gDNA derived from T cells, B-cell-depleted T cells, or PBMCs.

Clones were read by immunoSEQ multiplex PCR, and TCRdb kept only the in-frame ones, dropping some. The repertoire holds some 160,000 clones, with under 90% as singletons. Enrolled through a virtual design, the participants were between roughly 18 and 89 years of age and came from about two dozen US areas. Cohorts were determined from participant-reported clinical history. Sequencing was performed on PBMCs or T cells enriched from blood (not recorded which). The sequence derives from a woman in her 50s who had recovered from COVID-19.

CDR3 sequence reads: CASSLLAKNIQYF. In nucleotides, the CDR3 is TGTGCCAGCAGCCTCCTAGCCAAAAACATTCAGTACTTC. The genes are TRBV6-2 or TRBV6-3 and TRBJ2-4; D uncertain. CDR3 size: 13 residues. V dropped 6 bases and J dropped 0 bases, with 6 bases sitting between them. Per the germline V gene, CDR1 is MNHEY and CDR2 is SVGEGT.